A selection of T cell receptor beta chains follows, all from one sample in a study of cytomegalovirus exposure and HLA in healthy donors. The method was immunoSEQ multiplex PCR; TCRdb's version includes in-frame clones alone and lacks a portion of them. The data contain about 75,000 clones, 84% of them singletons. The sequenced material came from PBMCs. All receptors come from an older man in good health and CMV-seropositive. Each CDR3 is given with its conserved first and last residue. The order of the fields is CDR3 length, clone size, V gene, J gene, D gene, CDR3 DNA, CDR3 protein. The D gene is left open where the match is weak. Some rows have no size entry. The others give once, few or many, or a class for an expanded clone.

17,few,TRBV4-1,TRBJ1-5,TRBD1,TGCGCCAGCAGCCAAGGCCCGGGACAGGGCTTCAATCAGCCCCAGCATTTT,CASSQGPGQGFNQPQHF
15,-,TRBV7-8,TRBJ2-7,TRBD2,TGTGCCAGCAGCTTAATGCGGGAGAGTGCCTACGAGCAGTACTTC,CASSLMRESAYEQYF
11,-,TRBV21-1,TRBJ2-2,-,TGTGCCAGCAGCTTCCAGGCGGAGCTGTTTTTT,CASSFQAELFF
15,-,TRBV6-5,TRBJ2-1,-,TGTGCCAGCAGTTACGCTAGCCCCTCCTACAATGAGCAGTTCTTC,CASSYASPSYNEQFF
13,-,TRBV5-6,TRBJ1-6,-,TGTGCCAGCAGAACAGGGCGTAATTCACCCCTCCACTTT,CASRTGRNSPLHF
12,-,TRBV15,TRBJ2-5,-,TGTGCCACCAGCAACTACAGGGAGACCCAGTACTTC,CATSNYRETQYF
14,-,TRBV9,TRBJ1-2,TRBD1,TGTGCCAGCAGCGTACAGGGACAGGGGGATGGCTACACCTTC,CASSVQGQGDGYTF
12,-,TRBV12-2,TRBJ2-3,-,TGCCCCGGGACAGCATCATGGGATACGCAGTATTTT,CPGTASWDTQYF
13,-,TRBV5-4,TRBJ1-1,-,TGTGCCAGCAGACTGCAGGGGAACACTGAAGCTTTCTTT,CASRLQGNTEAFF
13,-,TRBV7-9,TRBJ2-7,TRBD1,TGTGCCAGCATTTGGACAGGGGGCACCGAGCAGTACTTC,CASIWTGGTEQYF
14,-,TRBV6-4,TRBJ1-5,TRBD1,TGTGCCAGCAGTGATAGACAGGGGTGCCAGCCCCAGCATTTT,CASSDRQGCQPQHF
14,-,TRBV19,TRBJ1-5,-,TGTGCCAGTAGTGTCCAGGGTGGGAATCAGCCCCAGCATTTT,CASSVQGGNQPQHF
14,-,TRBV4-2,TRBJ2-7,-,TGTGCCAGCAGCCAAGAGGTGAGGGCCTACGAGCAGTACTTC,CASSQEVRAYEQYF
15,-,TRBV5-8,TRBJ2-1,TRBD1,TGTGCCAGCAGCCTAGGACAGGGTACAGCCAATGAGCAGTTCTTC,CASSLGQGTANEQFF